Below, 7 T cell receptor beta chains from the same sample are listed, as sequenced in a study of neoadjuvant nivolumab and ipilimumab in lung cancer. Sequencing used immunoSEQ multiplex PCR; TCRdb keeps in-frame clones, though not all of them. The table records a few thousand clones, around 80% of them present only once. The input for sequencing was normal lung tissue adjacent to the tumor, taken after neoadjuvant nivolumab, alone or with ipilimumab, at or shortly before surgery. The receptors originated from an adult with non-small cell lung cancer. Some clones in this sample may be carry-over from other donors' samples.

This chain joins TRBV27 and TRBJ2-1, with D unresolved. The V end lost 6 bases, the J end lost 4 bases, and 16 bases lay between the germline ends. The CDR3 totals 15 residues. In germline, CDR1 is MNHEY, CDR2 SMNVEV (reference sequence). This CDR3 is CASRKEATGYNEQFF. The CDR3 DNA follows: TGTGCCAGCAGGAAAGAGGCTACCGGATACAATGAGCAGTTCTTC.

The rearrangement uses TRBV4-3 and TRBJ2-2; tentatively, D is TRBD1 (5 bases). Per the germline V gene, CDR1 is LGHNA and CDR2 is YSLEER. This CDR3 is built from 17 residues. The V end lost 2 bases, the J end lost 10 bases, and 23 bases lay between the germline ends. The CDR3 region is CASSQQNGFGAEVELFF. The CDR3 bases are TGCGCCAGCAGCCAACAAAATGGTTTTGGGGCCGAAGTGGAGCTGTTTTTT.

The rearrangement joins TRBV18 to TRBJ2-7; TRBD2 agrees at 7 bases. Germline CDR1 KGHSH, CDR2 LQKENI. After removal of 2 bases from V and 5 bases from J, the junction contained 0 bases not matched to a gene. The CDR3 contains 12 residues. CDR3 sequence (DNA): TGTGCCAGCTCACCAACTAGCGACGAGCAGTACTTC. Its protein product is CASSPTSDEQYF.

The sample holds a few counts of this clone. The V and J genes are TRBV9 and TRBJ2-3; no clear D. Trimming shortened V by 0 bases and J by 2 bases, and 4 bases separated the two germline ends. In germline, CDR1 is SGDLS, CDR2 YYNGEE. The CDR3 contains 13 residues. CDR3 loop: CASSVATTDTQYF. The CDR3 DNA reads TGTGCCAGCAGCGTAGCCACCACAGATACGCAGTATTTT.

This clone was counted once. The rearrangement uses TRBV6-6 and TRBJ2-1; D uncertain. This CDR3 spans 13 amino acids. Trimming shortened V by 6 bases and J by 6 bases, and 12 bases separated the two germline ends. CDR1 and CDR2 from the germline V gene are MNHNY and SVGAGI (reference sequence). The CDR3 DNA reads as TGTGCCAGCAGAAATCTCTATTCCAATGAGCAGTTCTTC. Protein product: CASRNLYSNEQFF.

The V call is TRBV5-1, the J call TRBJ2-2; unclear D gene. The V end lost 0 bases, the J end lost 0 bases, and 9 bases lay between the germline ends. The germline V gene encodes CDR1 SGHRS and CDR2 YFSETQ. The CDR3 runs 16 residues. CDR3 sequence (DNA): TGCGCCAGCAGCTTGGAGAGTCCCTCGAACACCGGGGAGCTGTTTTTT. Encoded protein: CASSLESPSNTGELFF.

The chain couples TRBV27 to TRBJ2-5, with 7 bases aligning to TRBD1. CDR3 length equals 15 residues. With 6 bases clipped from V and 5 bases from J, the junction kept 12 bases outside the gene matches. Germline CDR1 and CDR2: MNHEY and SMNVEV (reference sequence). The CDR3 region is CASRPGTALKETQYF. CDR3 DNA: TGTGCCAGCAGACCCGGGACAGCCCTCAAGGAGACCCAGTACTTC.